This paragraph reports one T cell receptor beta chain. The CDR3 length is 16 residues. V gave up 5 bases and J gave up 7 bases; unmatched junction bases: 16. This sample was taken from a study of T-cell reconstitution after alpha-beta-depleted transplantation in children. The TCRbeta library incorporated unique molecular identifiers. MiXCR was run by TCRdb on the PCR reads, yielding one entry per CDR3 protein. The table includes about 74,000 distinct CDR3 sequences, 11% to 15% detected once. This specimen consisted of PBMCs, mostly from graft donor cells, obtained 180 days after TCRalphabeta/CD19-depleted stem cell transplant. The clonotype originates from a male patient aged 2 to 10 who had a stem cell transplant for acute lymphoblastic leukemia, so the T cells may come from the graft donor. This chain joins TRBV12-3 or TRBV12-4 and TRBJ1-2; 7 bases align to TRBD1. CDR3 sequence: CASSQFRVTGVGGYTF. The CDR3 DNA follows: TGTGCCAGCAGTCAATTCCGGGTCACAGGGGTCGGTGGCTACACCTTC.